Below, 30 T cell receptor beta chains from the same sample are listed, as sequenced in a study of response to subunit inactivated influenza vaccine. TCRdb re-analysed the RT-PCR reads in MiXCR, keeping a single row per CDR3 protein. Counted here are 630,000 or so distinct CDR3 sequences, 15% to 19% occurring once; the ten biggest clones make up 11%. The material was PBMCs from blood, obtained 11 to 12 days after vaccination. The receptors were sampled from a man aged 50 or older who received an inactivated influenza vaccine.

The chain combines TRBV3-1 with TRBJ2-7; either TRBD1 or TRBD2 may fit D (5 bases each). The germline V and J ends were trimmed by 3 bases and 2 bases, with 17 bases remaining between them. The CDR3 length is 16 residues. CDR1 and CDR2 (germline): LGHDT, YNNKEL (reference sequence). CDR3 coding DNA: TGTGCCAGCAGCCAGGTACCGGGACGGCTGACCTACGAGCAGTACTTC. It encodes CASSQVPGRLTYEQYF.

The genes are TRBV30 and TRBJ1-5; TRBD1 agrees at 7 bases. Germline trimming cut 2 bases from V and 5 bases from J; bases unmatched to any gene: 9. The CDR3 covers 15 residues. CDR1 GTSNPN and CDR2 SVGIG come from the germline V gene (reference sequence). The CDR3 sequence is CAWSYWTGTDQPQHF. The CDR3 DNA follows: TGTGCCTGGAGTTACTGGACAGGAACAGATCAGCCCCAGCATTTT.

The chain employs TRBV4-2 and TRBJ1-1; D unclear. The germline gives CDR1 LGHNA, CDR2 YNFKEQ. The CDR3 is 16 residues long. V lost 1 base to trimming and J lost 4 bases, with 16 bases between them. The CDR3 sequence: CASSQVGAGASTEAFF. The CDR3 DNA is TGTGCCAGCAGCCAAGTCGGAGCGGGCGCGAGCACTGAAGCTTTCTTT.

The V and J genes are TRBV6-2 or TRBV6-3 and TRBJ2-7; D is undetermined. Trimming shortened V by 6 bases and J by 2 bases, and 29 bases separated the two germline ends. The CDR3 is 19 residues long. The germline CDR1 and CDR2 sequences are MNHEY and SVGEGT. Written as DNA, the CDR3 is TGTGCCAGCAGCACATCCCGCTCCCCCCGCGGCCCTACGACCTACGAGCAGTACTTC. Its protein product is CASSTSRSPRGPTTYEQYF.

In its sample, this clonotype was seen a few times. The rearrangement uses TRBV29-1 and TRBJ2-1, with D hard to call. The CDR3 is 16 amino acids. Germline CDR1 and CDR2: SQVTM and ANQGSEA. The ends were cut back, 4 bases at V and 0 bases at J, with 16 bases in the middle. The CDR3 protein is CSVVGSESSSYNEQFF. The CDR3 DNA is TGCAGCGTTGTGGGGTCAGAATCTAGCTCCTACAATGAGCAGTTCTTC.

This clonotype came up many times. The chain couples TRBV10-3 to TRBJ1-1, with D tentatively TRBD1 (5 bases). There are 15 residues in the CDR3. Germline lookup yields CDR1 ENHRY and CDR2 SYGVKD. With 0 bases removed from V and 4 bases from J, the gap between germline ends came to 12 bases. The DNA of the CDR3 is TGTGCCATCAGTGAGTCGGAGGGGTTGGGCACTGAAGCTTTCTTT. Amino acids: CAISESEGLGTEAFF.

The chain links TRBV3-1 to TRBJ2-2; the D is unclear. Deletions cut 5 bases from V and 2 bases from J, with 12 bases between. CDR1 and CDR2 (germline): LGHDT, YNNKEL (reference sequence). This CDR3 is 15 amino acids long. The CDR3 region is CASSSGSLNTGELFF. CDR3 nucleotides: TGTGCCAGCAGCTCCGGCTCGCTCAACACCGGGGAGCTGTTTTTT.

This clonotype turned up a few times. This chain uses TRBV5-1 with TRBJ2-3; 7 bases line up with TRBD1. Germline V gene lookup returns CDR1 SGHRS and CDR2 YFSETQ. The CDR3 loop spans 15 amino acids. The V segment lost 5 bases and the J segment 4 bases; nucleotides outside the gene matches: 10. DNA for the CDR3: TGCGCCAGCAGACCCCGACAGGGCGGTTCAGATACGCAGTATTTT. It translates to CASRPRQGGSDTQYF.

The chain has TRBV7-7 and TRBJ2-2; TRBD2 might be the D (6 bases). Per the germline V gene, CDR1 is SSHAT and CDR2 is FNYEAQ (reference sequence). The CDR3 totals 15 residues. V lost 1 base and J lost 5, with 11 bases in between. The CDR3 DNA follows: TGTGCCAGCAGCTTAGTGTCCGCGGGGACCGGGGAGCTGTTTTTT. This translates into CASSLVSAGTGELFF.

This clonotype appeared a few times. This chain uses TRBV25-1 with TRBJ1-2, with TRBD1 as a possible D gene (5 bases). The CDR3 is 13 amino acids. Germline V gene lookup returns CDR1 MGHDK and CDR2 SYGVNS. Deletions cut 3 bases from V and 3 bases from J, with 8 bases between. In nucleotides, the CDR3 is TGTGCCAGCAGTGAGGGGCTCGACTATGGCTACACCTTC. Its protein is CASSEGLDYGYTF.

This chain links TRBV6-2 or TRBV6-3 with TRBJ2-3, with a possible D match to TRBD1 (6 bases). The CDR3 extends over 15 amino acids. Germline V lookup: CDR1 MNHEY, CDR2 SVGEGT. V was trimmed by 6 bases and J by 3 bases, leaving 16 bases between them. CDR3 in amino acids: CASSFGRGPTDTQYF. As DNA, the CDR3 is TGTGCCAGCAGCTTCGGCAGGGGCCCAACAGATACGCAGTATTTT.

This clonotype showed up just a few times. The V and J genes are TRBV6-2 or TRBV6-3 and TRBJ2-3, with 9 bases fitting TRBD1. V shed 5 bases, J shed 4 bases, and the junction held 4 bases outside the gene matches. This CDR3 region has 14 residues. Germline V lookup: CDR1 MNHEY, CDR2 SVGEGT. DNA of the CDR3: TGTGCCAGCAGTACAGGGGGCTGGTCAGATACGCAGTATTTT. Translation gives CASSTGGWSDTQYF.

A few counts support this clonotype. V is TRBV19 and J is TRBJ2-4, with D possibly being TRBD2 (5 bases). The CDR3 totals 16 residues. The germline V gene encodes CDR1 LNHDA and CDR2 SQIVND (reference sequence). Trimming shortened V by 0 bases and J by 1 base, and 10 bases separated the two germline ends. The CDR3 protein is CASSIESRAAKNIQYF. The CDR3 nucleotides are TGTGCCAGTAGTATAGAATCGAGGGCGGCCAAAAACATTCAGTACTTC.

This clonotype was recorded at least ten times. The gene calls are TRBV4-2 and TRBJ2-3; D gene unclear. V lost 1 base and J 2 bases, leaving 4 bases between the germline ends. Germline lookup yields CDR1 LGHNA and CDR2 YNFKEQ. The CDR3 covers 13 residues. CDR3 in DNA: TGTGCCAGCAGCCAAGGAGTCACAGATACGCAGTATTTT. Its protein is CASSQGVTDTQYF.

J is TRBJ2-1 and V is TRBV4-3; maybe TRBD2 (5 bases). V was cut by 6 bases and J by 8 bases, with 14 bases left in between. The CDR3 totals 13 residues. The germline V gene encodes CDR1 LGHNA and CDR2 YSLEER. CDR3 DNA: TGCGCCAGCAGTATTTTACTAGGACATGAGCAGTTCTTC. It translates to CASSILLGHEQFF.

This clonotype appeared once. The CDR3 nucleotides read TGTGCCAGCAGCCCCTCGGCGCTACACACAGATACGCAGTATTTT. Encoded protein: CASSPSALHTDTQYF. The chain uses TRBV3-1 and TRBJ2-3; D not certain. Germline V gives CDR1 LGHDT, CDR2 YNNKEL (reference sequence). V lost 4 bases and J 2 bases, leaving 13 bases between the germline ends. The CDR3 covers 15 residues.

The chain combines TRBV12-3 or TRBV12-4 with TRBJ1-3; no reliable D call. CDR3 size: 15 residues. V was clipped by 7 bases and J by 3 bases, with 16 bases between them. The chain's CDR3 is CASTLPPWGGNTIYF. DNA for the CDR3: TGTGCCAGCACTCTACCCCCCTGGGGTGGAAACACCATATATTTT.

A few counts support this clonotype. The rearrangement uses TRBV20-1 and TRBJ1-1; D unresolved. V gave up 6 bases and J gave up 6 bases, with 20 bases separating them. Per germline, CDR1 DFQATT and CDR2 SNEGSKA (reference sequence). This CDR3 has 14 residues. The CDR3 nucleotides are TGCAGTGCCCGGAAGGGCCCCGCAGCCTCTGAAGCTTTCTTT. It yields the protein CSARKGPAASEAFF.

This chain links TRBV3-1 with TRBJ2-1; D is perhaps TRBD1 or TRBD2 (5 bases each). V lost 0 bases, J lost 8 bases, and 11 bases lay in between. The V gene's germline CDR1 is LGHDT and CDR2 YNNKEL (reference sequence). This CDR3 region has 14 residues. The CDR3 coding sequence is TGTGCCAGCAGCCAAGATGTTGAGGGGCATGAGCAGTTCTTC. It codes for CASSQDVEGHEQFF.

The chain has TRBV4-3 and TRBJ2-3, with 8 bases lining up with TRBD2. Germline CDR1 is LGHNA and CDR2 is YSLEER. V lost 1 base, J lost 6 bases, and 9 bases stayed unmatched. The CDR3 contains 16 residues. In nucleotides, the CDR3 is TGCGCCAGCAGCCAAGTCCCAGCGGGAGTAGGGGATACGCAGTATTTT. Translating it yields CASSQVPAGVGDTQYF.

The chain couples TRBV12-3 or TRBV12-4 to TRBJ2-5, with D hard to call. This CDR3 contains 14 residues. V lost 6 bases, J lost 5 bases, and 16 bases lay in between. As DNA, the CDR3 is TGTGCCAGCAGCCCCTCCAGCTTCGGGGAGACCCAGTACTTC. This sequence encodes CASSPSSFGETQYF.

This clonotype was seen repeatedly, ten times or more. The chain joins TRBV13 to TRBJ2-1; TRBD2 is a possible D gene (6 bases). The CDR3 is 15 residues long. Trimming shortened V by 1 base and J by 7 bases, and 14 bases separated the two germline ends. The germline V gene has CDR1 PRHDT and CDR2 FYEKMQ (reference sequence). CDR3 in DNA: TGTGCCAGCAGCTTAGAGGTTTCGGGGGTGAATGAGCAGTTCTTC. It codes for CASSLEVSGVNEQFF. The whole variable domain, remainder taken from reference TRBV13 and TRBJ2-1, is AAGVIQSPRHLIKEKRETATLKCYPIPRHDTVYWYQQGPGQDPQFLISFYEKMQSDKGSIPDRFSAQQFSDYHSELNMSSLELGDSALYFCASSLEVSGVNEQFFGPGTRLTVL.

CDR3 sequence (DNA): TGTGCCATCACGGCGACAACCATGAACACCGGGGAGCTGTTTTTT. Protein: CAITATTMNTGELFF. The rearrangement links TRBV10-3 to TRBJ2-2; no clear D gene. V was trimmed by 7 bases and J by 1 base, leaving 13 bases between them. CDR1 ENHRY and CDR2 SYGVKD come from the germline V gene. This CDR3 has 15 amino acids.

In its sample, this clonotype was seen a few times. V and J are TRBV10-3 and TRBJ1-1; no definite D call. Germline-derived CDR1 and CDR2 are ENHRY and SYGVKD. Trimming removed 10 bases at V and 1 base at J, with 13 bases between. The CDR3 has 13 amino acids. The CDR3 protein is CATGRAGNTEAFF. Written as DNA, the CDR3 is TGTGCCACCGGGCGGGCGGGGAACACTGAAGCTTTCTTT.

Points on this clonotype: At one end the junction does not follow the germline gene, possibly because of a read error. The genes are TRBV9 and TRBJ2-6, with D perhaps matching TRBD1 (5 bases). The CDR3 length is 17 residues. In germline, CDR1 is SGDLS, CDR2 YYNGEE. The DNA of the CDR3 is TGTGCCAGCAGCCTCTACCCACCCAGCTCTGGGGCCAACGTCCTGAATTTC. It is translated as CASSLYPPSSGANVLNF. The complete variable domain, with remaining parts taken from reference TRBV9 and TRBJ2-6, reads DSGVTQTPKHLITATGQRVTLRCSPRSGDLSVYWYQQSLDQGLQFLIQYYNGEERAKGNILERFSAQQFPDLHSELNLSSLELGDSALYFCASSLYPPSSGANVLNFGAGSRLTVL.

This clonotype was detected only a few times. The chain combines TRBV7-2 with TRBJ1-6; D gene unclear. Between the trimmed V and J ends, which lost 0 bases and 9 bases, there was a span of 9 bases. The germline gives CDR1 SGHTA, CDR2 FQGNSA. This CDR3 is built from 14 residues. CDR3 nucleotides: TGTGCCAGCAGCTTAGCGCAGTTTGGTTCACCCCTCCACTTT. This gives the protein CASSLAQFGSPLHF.

J is TRBJ2-7 and V is TRBV21-1; the table assigns TRBD1, which was not confirmed against the DNA. TRBV21-1 is a pseudogene segment. This CDR3 has 16 residues. CDR3 nucleotides: TGTGCCAGCAGCAAACCCCCAGGCAGACCCTCGAACGATCAGCACTTC. It yields the protein CASSKPPGRPSNDQHF.

The V and J genes are TRBV7-2 and TRBJ2-4, with D tentatively TRBD1 (5 bases). V lost 4 bases and J 9 bases, leaving 13 bases between the germline ends. In germline, CDR1 is SGHTA, CDR2 FQGNSA. CDR3 length: 13 amino acids. The CDR3 nucleotides read TGTGCCAGCAGCTCCCTCAGGGTCGGCATTCAGTACTTC. Residues: CASSSLRVGIQYF.

This chain's CDR3 is CASSPGQGGAGANVLTF. The CDR3 coding sequence is TGTGCCAGCAGCCCCGGACAGGGTGGGGCTGGGGCCAACGTCCTGACTTTC. The chain recombines TRBV6-2 or TRBV6-3 with TRBJ2-6, with TRBD1 matching over 8 bases. CDR1 is MNHEY and CDR2 is SVGEGT in the germline V gene. The J segment lost 2 bases and the V segment lost 6 bases, leaving 9 bases of the junction unmatched. The CDR3 runs 17 residues.

This clonotype was seen ten or more times. J is TRBJ1-4 and V is TRBV5-1; 8 bases map to TRBD1. The trim removed 4 bases at V and 7 bases at J, leaving 6 bases unmatched. The CDR3 runs 14 residues. The germline V gene has CDR1 SGHRS and CDR2 YFSETQ. CDR3 residues: CASSPGTGFEKLFF. The CDR3 DNA reads TGCGCCAGCAGCCCCGGGACAGGATTTGAAAAACTGTTTTTT. The complete variable domain, with remaining parts taken from reference TRBV5-1 and TRBJ1-4, reads KAGVTQTPRYLIKTRGQQVTLSCSPISGHRSVSWYQQTPGQGLQFLFEYFSETQRNKGNFPGRFSGRQFSNSRSEMNVSTLELGDSALYLCASSPGTGFEKLFFGSGTQLSVL.